The 21 T cell receptor beta chains reported below all come from one sample, sequenced in a study of T cell responses to AZD1222 COVID-19 vaccine. Some clones are missing from TCRdb's copy, which holds only in-frame ones; the method was immunoSEQ multiplex PCR. The sample contains some 150,000 clones, 89% of which appear only once. Sequences were derived from peripheral blood, sampled on day 0 of AZD1222 vaccination. These receptors were collected from an adult in good health.

This clone has just one count. The CDR3 DNA reads TGCAGTGCTAGTGACTCGAGGGCGGGAAACACCATATATTTT. Translation: CSASDSRAGNTIYF. The chain recombines TRBV20-1 with TRBJ1-3; unclear D gene. V gave up 3 bases and J gave up 4 bases, with 13 bases separating them. The germline V gene encodes CDR1 DFQATT and CDR2 SNEGSKA (reference sequence). The CDR3 runs to 14 residues.

This chain uses TRBV6-5 with TRBJ1-1, with D possibly TRBD1 on 6 matching bases. Trimming left V 4 bases short and J 1 base short, with 13 bases between. The CDR3 is 15 residues long. Germline CDR1 reads MNHEY; CDR2 reads SVGAGI. The CDR3 loop is CASSSLQGRNTEAFF. The CDR3 nucleotides are TGTGCCAGCAGTTCCCTACAGGGAAGGAACACTGAAGCTTTCTTT.

The chain is built from TRBV5-5 and TRBJ1-6, with 11 bases fitting TRBD1. Germline loops: CDR1 SGHKS, CDR2 YYEKEE (reference sequence). V lost 4 bases and J lost 8; bases outside the gene matches: 2. The CDR3 runs to 14 residues. CDR3 sequence (DNA): TGTGCCAGCAGCCCGGGACAGGGGGATTCACCCCTCCACTTT. Translation gives CASSPGQGDSPLHF.

The genes are TRBV9 and TRBJ1-2; 7 nucleotides match TRBD1. Trimming took 4 bases from V and 8 from J; bases not matched to a gene: 14. CDR3 length: 15 amino acids. CDR1 and CDR2 (germline): SGDLS, YYNGEE. The CDR3 DNA reads TGTGCCAGCAGCACCACCCCGAATAGGGGGCCGGGCTACACCTTC. It yields the protein CASSTTPNRGPGYTF. The complete variable domain, with remaining parts taken from reference TRBV9 and TRBJ1-2, reads DSGVTQTPKHLITATGQRVTLRCSPRSGDLSVYWYQQSLDQGLQFLIQYYNGEERAKGNILERFSAQQFPDLHSELNLSSLELGDSALYFCASSTTPNRGPGYTFGSGTRLTVV.

The genes are TRBV12-5 and TRBJ1-2; D perhaps matches TRBD1 (5 bases). Germline V gene lookup returns CDR1 LGHNT and CDR2 FRNRAP. There are 12 residues in the CDR3. V dropped 5 bases and J dropped 5 bases, with 9 bases sitting between them. CDR3 nucleotides: TGTGCTAGTGGTACCCCAGGGTATGGCTACACCTTC. It yields the protein CASGTPGYGYTF.

The chain is built from TRBV14 and TRBJ2-7; D remains ambiguous. CDR1 and CDR2 (germline): SGHDN, FVKESK. With 3 bases removed from V and 1 base from J, the gap between germline ends came to 13 bases. The CDR3 sequence is 15 residues long. CDR3 residues: CASSQSATVSYEQYF. CDR3 nucleotides: TGTGCCAGCAGCCAGTCCGCTACGGTATCCTACGAGCAGTACTTC.

This chain uses TRBV2 with TRBJ1-5, with D perhaps TRBD1 (6 bases). V gave up 4 bases and J gave up 7 bases, with 11 bases separating them. The germline gives CDR1 SNHLY, CDR2 FYNNEI. This CDR3 region has 13 residues. The chain's CDR3 is CASSGSRGQPQHF. The CDR3 DNA is TGTGCCAGCAGTGGCTCTAGGGGGCAGCCCCAGCATTTT.

The rearrangement uses TRBV2 and TRBJ2-7, with D possibly being TRBD1 or TRBD2 (5 bases each). The CDR3 sequence is 14 residues long. Germline V gene data show CDR1 as SNHLY and CDR2 as FYNNEI. V gave up 7 bases and J gave up 1 base, with 14 bases separating them. The CDR3, as DNA: TGTGCCAGCACCCGTTCCGGGGCATCCTACGAGCAGTACTTC. Translation: CASTRSGASYEQYF.

This chain connects TRBV19 to TRBJ1-5, with D hard to call. V was shortened by 5 bases and J by 0 bases, with 8 bases between the two germline ends. Germline CDR1 LNHDA, CDR2 SQIVND (reference sequence). The CDR3 length is 14 residues. The CDR3 DNA sequence: TGTGCCAGTAGTCACGGGTATAGCAATCAGCCCCAGCATTTT. Its protein is CASSHGYSNQPQHF.

This chain uses TRBV6-5 with TRBJ2-3; maybe TRBD2 (7 bases). CDR1 is MNHEY, CDR2 SVGAGI, per germline. This CDR3 has 14 amino acids. V was clipped by 6 bases and J by 0 bases, with 10 bases between them. Here the CDR3 reads CASREGGSTDTQYF. CDR3 DNA sequence: TGTGCCAGCAGGGAGGGGGGGAGCACAGATACGCAGTATTTT.

The chain recombines TRBV5-7 with TRBJ2-7, with a tentative D call TRBD1 (6 bases). TRBV5-7 is given ORF status, its function remaining uncertain. V lost 5 bases and J 5 bases, leaving 8 bases between the germline ends. There are 11 residues in the CDR3. CDR3 in DNA: TGTGCCAGCAGACAGGGAAACGAGCAGTACTTC. Its protein product is CASRQGNEQYF.

In its sample, this clone was seen a few times. The chain has TRBV19 and TRBJ1-5; D may be TRBD1 (6 bases). The germline gives CDR1 LNHDA, CDR2 SQIVND (reference sequence). The CDR3 contains 14 residues. Trimming shortened V by 6 bases and J by 2 bases, and 11 bases separated the two germline ends. For the CDR3, the DNA is TGTGCCAGTAGAGGGGGGCTGGGCAATCAGCCCCAGCATTTT. Translating it yields CASRGGLGNQPQHF.

The V and J genes are TRBV5-6 and TRBJ1-5, with 7 bases lining up with TRBD1. CDR1 is SGHDT, CDR2 YYEEEE, per germline. This CDR3 has 14 residues. The junction had 4 bases not matched to a gene; V was cut back by 0 bases and J by 7 bases. CDR3: CASSLGQGRQPQHF. For the CDR3, the DNA is TGTGCCAGCAGCTTGGGACAGGGTCGGCAGCCCCAGCATTTT.

The chain links TRBV13 to TRBJ2-1; perhaps D is TRBD1 or TRBD2 (5 bases each). The germline V gene has CDR1 PRHDT and CDR2 FYEKMQ (reference sequence). The CDR3 contains 14 residues. Trimming pared 4 bases from V and 6 bases from J, leaving 13 bases between. CDR3 sequence: CASSWASGTNEQFF. Written as DNA, the CDR3 is TGTGCCAGCAGCTGGGCATCCGGGACCAATGAGCAGTTCTTC. Using reference TRBV13 and TRBJ2-1 for the parts outside the CDR3, the full variable domain is AAGVIQSPRHLIKEKRETATLKCYPIPRHDTVYWYQQGPGQDPQFLISFYEKMQSDKGSIPDRFSAQQFSDYHSELNMSSLELGDSALYFCASSWASGTNEQFFGPGTRLTVL.

The rearrangement uses TRBV6-6 and TRBJ1-2; 10 bases fit TRBD1. The CDR3 sequence is 14 residues long. The trim removed 4 bases at V and 7 bases at J, leaving 6 bases unmatched. Germline CDR1 and CDR2: MNHNY and SVGAGI (reference sequence). CDR3 amino acids: CASSFPGQGTGYTF. The DNA for the CDR3 is TGTGCCAGCAGTTTCCCGGGACAGGGGACTGGCTACACCTTC.

J is TRBJ2-3 and V is TRBV5-1; no clear D. Trimming cost V 7 bases and J 6 bases, with 12 bases left between them. The CDR3 sequence is 12 residues long. Germline CDR1 is SGHRS and CDR2 is YFSETQ. CDR3 DNA sequence: TGCGCCAGCGGGCTCCTCTTCGATACGCAGTATTTT. Its protein is CASGLLFDTQYF.

V gene TRBV6-5 combines with J gene TRBJ1-1, with 8 bases fitting TRBD1. Germline V lookup: CDR1 MNHEY, CDR2 SVGAGI. The CDR3 is 14 amino acids. Trimming removed 6 bases from V and 1 base from J; junction bases left unmatched: 4. The CDR3 reads CASRIGQGNTEAFF. The CDR3 nucleotides read TGTGCCAGCAGGATTGGACAGGGGAACACTGAAGCTTTCTTT.

The chain joins TRBV4-1 to TRBJ2-5, with TRBD2 identical over 11 bases. Trimming took 4 bases from V and 0 from J; bases not matched to a gene: 10. This CDR3 has 18 residues. Germline V gene sequence: CDR1 MGHRA, CDR2 YSYEKL. The CDR3 nucleotides are TGCGCCAGCAGCCCCCGACTAGCGGGAACCAACAACCAAGAGACCCAGTACTTC. Protein: CASSPRLAGTNNQETQYF.

V is TRBV7-3 and J is TRBJ2-1, with 9 positions matching TRBD1. J was trimmed by 5 bases and V by 0 bases; bases with no gene match: 2. This CDR3 is built from 15 residues. CDR1 and CDR2 (germline): SGHTA, FQGTGA. The DNA for the CDR3 is TGTGCCAGCAGCTTAACGGGGACAGGGAACAATGAGCAGTTCTTC. Its protein is CASSLTGTGNNEQFF. Using reference TRBV7-3 and TRBJ2-1 for the parts outside the CDR3, the full variable domain is GAGVSQTPSNKVTEKGKYVELRCDPISGHTALYWYRQSLGQGPEFLIYFQGTGAADDSGLPNDRFFAVRPEGSVSTLKIQRTERGDSAVYLCASSLTGTGNNEQFFGPGTRLTVL.

This clone has more than one count but fewer than ten. V gene TRBV18 combines with J gene TRBJ2-7; no clear D. This CDR3 spans 16 amino acids. Germline V gene data show CDR1 as KGHSH and CDR2 as LQKENI. V was shortened by 0 bases and J by 2 bases, with 14 bases between the two germline ends. The CDR3 nucleotides read TGTGCCAGCTCACCACCGTCCGGTCCAGGAACCTACGAGCAGTACTTC. Translating gives CASSPPSGPGTYEQYF.

The V call is TRBV27, the J call TRBJ2-5, with D perhaps being TRBD1 or TRBD2 (7 bases each). Between the trimmed V and J ends, which lost 6 bases and 4 bases, there was a span of 18 bases. This CDR3 spans 15 amino acids. CDR1 is MNHEY, CDR2 SMNVEV, per germline (reference sequence). Here the CDR3 DNA reads TGTGCCAGCAGATCCTTAACAGGGGAGGGAGAGACCCAGTACTTC. As protein: CASRSLTGEGETQYF.